This passage covers 14 T cell receptor beta chains from one sample sequenced in a study of blood T cell repertoires in COVID-19. Using immunoSEQ multiplex PCR, the repertoire was profiled, and TCRdb retains in-frame clones only, with some absent. Of roughly 190,000 clones detected, approximately 84% appear once; the ten largest clones hold about 3.5%. Sequencing was performed on PBMCs or T cells enriched from blood (not recorded which). The receptors were gathered from a woman under 40 who had recovered from COVID-19.

This rearrangement joins TRBV5-1 to TRBJ2-1; 9 bases line up with TRBD2. CDR1 and CDR2 from the germline V gene are SGHRS and YFSETQ. The J segment lost 2 bases and the V segment lost 7 bases, leaving 7 bases of the junction unmatched. CDR3 size: 15 residues. This chain's CDR3 is CASEIAGDPYNEQFF. The CDR3 nucleotides read TGCGCCAGCGAGATAGCGGGAGACCCCTACAATGAGCAGTTCTTC.

The CDR3 is CASSLARNSPLHF. For the CDR3, the DNA is TGTGCCAGCAGCTTAGCGAGGAATTCACCCCTCCACTTT. The chain couples TRBV11-3 to TRBJ1-6, with unresolved D. Germline loops: CDR1 SGHNT, CDR2 YENEEA. The CDR3 runs to 13 residues. Deletions cut 1 base from V and 7 bases from J, with 5 bases between.

The chain has TRBV11-2 and TRBJ1-3; 7 nucleotides align to TRBD1. The junction had 5 bases not matched to a gene; V was cut back by 2 bases and J by 7 bases. The CDR3 has 14 amino acids. Germline CDR1 SGHAT, CDR2 FQNNGV. CDR3 sequence reads: CASSLMTGWNTIYF. The CDR3 region has the DNA TGTGCCAGCAGCTTAATGACAGGGTGGAACACCATATATTTT.

J is TRBJ1-1 and V is TRBV15, with 7 bases aligning to TRBD1. The germline gives CDR1 LNHNV, CDR2 YYDKDF (reference sequence). Trimming at V came to 1 base and at J to 4 bases, leaving 3 bases not matched to a gene. The CDR3 runs 14 residues. The CDR3 nucleotides are TGTGCCACCAGCAGAGGAACAGGGGCCACTGAAGCTTTCTTT. Its translation: CATSRGTGATEAFF.

This sequence joins TRBV2 and TRBJ1-1, with D perhaps matching TRBD1 (5 bases). Trimming removed 7 bases at V and 4 bases at J, with 13 bases between. The CDR3 totals 13 residues. CDR1 is SNHLY, CDR2 FYNNEI, per germline. CDR3: CASKVGRATEAFF. CDR3 in DNA: TGTGCCAGCAAGGTAGGCAGGGCCACTGAAGCTTTCTTT.

This clone has a handful of counts. This chain links TRBV28 with TRBJ2-7; TRBD1 might be the D (5 bases). This CDR3 region has 13 residues. V was shortened by 7 bases and J by 2 bases, with 12 bases between the two germline ends. CDR1 MDHEN and CDR2 SYDVKM come from the germline V gene. The CDR3 spells CASKSGITYEQYV. CDR3 bases: TGTGCCAGCAAGTCAGGGATTACCTACGAGCAGTACGTC.

This chain links TRBV5-4 with TRBJ1-2; 8 bases line up with TRBD1. Germline CDR1 reads SGHNT; CDR2 reads YYREEE (reference sequence). This CDR3 is built from 16 residues. The ends lost 0 bases at V and 8 bases at J; junction bases unmatched: 12. The CDR3 DNA reads as TGTGCCAGCAGCTTGGTGGGGGACAGGTCTATGGTCGGCTACACCTTC. It specifies CASSLVGDRSMVGYTF.

A single count supports this clone. This chain joins TRBV5-1 and TRBJ2-3; TRBD2 matches at 11 bases. In germline, CDR1 is SGHRS, CDR2 YFSETQ. The junction had 3 bases not matched to a gene; V was cut back by 8 bases and J by 1 base. The CDR3 is made up of 14 amino acids. Here the CDR3 DNA reads TGCGCCAGACAACTAGCGGGGGGCACAGATACGCAGTATTTT. Its protein is CARQLAGGTDTQYF.

The chain couples TRBV11-2 to TRBJ2-7; weak D call: TRBD1 (6 bases). This CDR3 has 16 residues. Germline CDR1 is SGHAT and CDR2 is FQNNGV. With 5 bases removed from V and 2 bases from J, the gap between germline ends came to 19 bases. The CDR3 nucleotides read TGTGCCAGCAGCCCCATAAGGAGCAGGGGTCCCTACGAGCAGTACGTC. Residues: CASSPIRSRGPYEQYV.

The gene calls are TRBV29-1 and TRBJ2-5; 7 bases are shared with TRBD2. The CDR3 contains 15 residues. With 4 bases clipped from V and 2 bases from J, the junction kept 10 bases outside the gene matches. Per germline, CDR1 SQVTM and CDR2 ANQGSEA. Here the CDR3 reads CSVVLPAGTQETQYF. The CDR3 bases are TGCAGCGTTGTCCTCCCAGCGGGGACTCAAGAGACCCAGTACTTC.

The CDR3 loop reads CASSPPGQGSGANVLTF. CDR3 DNA: TGTGCCAGCTCACCTCCGGGACAGGGGTCTGGGGCCAACGTCCTGACTTTC. This chain uses TRBV18 with TRBJ2-6; 10 positions agree with TRBD1. Germline CDR1 is KGHSH and CDR2 is LQKENI. This CDR3 contains 17 residues. The V segment lost 3 bases and the J segment 1 base; nucleotides outside the gene matches: 3.

This clone occurred a few times. V is TRBV3-1 (or the pseudogene TRBV3-2) and J is TRBJ2-2, with D hard to call. The length of the CDR3 is 13 residues. Per the germline V gene, CDR1 is LGHDT and CDR2 is YNNKEL (reference sequence). V was shortened by 0 bases and J by 7 bases, with 6 bases between the two germline ends. CDR3 coding DNA: TGTGCCAGCAGCCAAGACAGGCGCGGGGAGCTGTTTTTT. It encodes CASSQDRRGELFF.

The CDR3 region is CASSVSLNTEAFF. The DNA for the CDR3 is TGTGCCAGCAGCGTTAGCTTGAACACTGAAGCTTTCTTT. The J gene is TRBJ1-1, the V gene TRBV7-3, with D unclear. Germline-derived CDR1 and CDR2 are SGHTA and FQGTGA. V dropped 5 bases and J dropped 0 bases, with 7 bases sitting between them. This CDR3 spans 13 amino acids.

This clone has only a few counts. The chain joins TRBV19 to TRBJ1-5, with D possibly TRBD1 on 6 matching bases. The CDR3 sequence is 14 residues long. The V end lost 3 bases, the J end lost 6 bases, and 12 bases lay between the germline ends. Germline CDR1 LNHDA, CDR2 SQIVND (reference sequence). The CDR3 coding sequence is TGTGCCAGTAGTATCAGGGGTCCGGGTCAGCCCCAGCATTTT. As protein: CASSIRGPGQPQHF.